Presented here are 20 T cell receptor beta chains from one specimen sequenced in a study of cytomegalovirus exposure and HLA in healthy donors. PCR amplification relied on 60 Vbeta primers (plus 13 Jbeta primers). The repertoire was sequenced with immunoSEQ multiplex PCR; TCRdb's copy has only in-frame clones and lacks some. Here the sample spans 130,000 or so clones, around 79% being singletons. What was sequenced was PBMCs. These receptors came from a young woman in good health and CMV-seronegative.

Concerning this clone itself: At one end the junction does not follow the germline gene, possibly because of a read error. The V gene is TRBV6-1, the J gene TRBJ2-6, with TRBD1 as a possible D gene (5 bases). The CDR3 spans 15 residues. The germline gives CDR1 MNHNS, CDR2 SASEGT. CDR3 region: CASSQTAGGANGLTF. The CDR3 DNA is TGTGCCAGCAGTCAGACAGCTGGTGGGGCCAACGGCCTGACTTTC.

This chain uses TRBV5-8 with TRBJ2-2, with a weak D call TRBD1 (5 bases). In germline, CDR1 is SGHTS, CDR2 YDEGEE. V was pared by 4 bases and J by 1 base, with 8 bases between. The CDR3 runs to 14 residues. The CDR3 DNA follows: TGTGCCAGCAGCAGACAGCGGAACACCGGGGAGCTGTTTTTT. The encoded protein is CASSRQRNTGELFF.

This sequence joins TRBV2 and TRBJ1-3; tentative D call: TRBD1 (6 bases). V was cut by 6 bases and J by 4 bases, with 25 bases left in between. Looked up from germline, CDR1 is SNHLY and CDR2 is FYNNEI. The CDR3 extends over 18 amino acids. The CDR3 sequence is CASRNPVQGFGSGNTIYF. The CDR3 DNA is TGTGCCAGCAGGAACCCCGTACAGGGTTTTGGTAGCGGAAACACCATATATTTT. The complete variable domain, with remaining parts taken from reference TRBV2 and TRBJ1-3, reads EPEVTQTPSHQVTQMGQEVILRCVPISNHLYFYWYRQILGQKVEFLVSFYNNEISEKSEIFDDQFSVERPDGSNFTLKIRSTKLEDSAMYFCASRNPVQGFGSGNTIYFGEGSWLTVV.

The CDR3 DNA sequence: TGTGCCAGCAGCTTAGAGCGCGAGCAGTACTTC. Translating it yields CASSLEREQYF. The V and J genes are TRBV11-2 and TRBJ2-7; D is unclear. From germline, CDR1 is SGHAT and CDR2 FQNNGV. V was clipped by 0 bases and J by 6 bases, with 3 bases between them. This CDR3 region has 11 residues.

The chain has TRBV6-5 and TRBJ1-1; a weak D match, TRBD1 (5 bases). CDR3 length: 15 amino acids. V was clipped by 4 bases and J by 0 bases, with 12 bases between them. Germline V CDR1 and CDR2: MNHEY, SVGAGI. The CDR3 nucleotides are TGTGCCAGCAGTTTTTCTGGGGCGGTGAACACTGAAGCTTTCTTT. Residues: CASSFSGAVNTEAFF.

The chain recombines TRBV18 with TRBJ1-2; TRBD1 is a possible D gene (5 bases). Trimming shortened V by 6 bases and J by 4 bases, and 12 bases separated the two germline ends. The CDR3 length is 13 residues. Germline V gene lookup returns CDR1 KGHSH and CDR2 LQKENI. This chain's CDR3 is CASSRGVSYGYTF. DNA of the CDR3: TGTGCCAGCTCCCGGGGGGTCTCCTATGGCTACACCTTC.

This clone was seen only once. CDR3 sequence: CASSESGGYNEQFF. CDR3 nucleotides: TGCGCCAGCAGTGAGTCCGGAGGGTACAATGAGCAGTTCTTC. The chain joins TRBV10-1 to TRBJ2-1, with D maybe TRBD2 (6 bases). Germline V CDR1 and CDR2: WNHNN, SYGVQD (reference sequence). Trimming left V 0 bases short and J 4 bases short, with 7 bases between. The CDR3 has 14 residues.

The chain combines TRBV9 with TRBJ1-1; D is unclear. The CDR3 is 14 residues long. Germline V CDR1 and CDR2: SGDLS, YYNGEE. V gave up 0 bases and J gave up 3 bases, with 9 bases separating them. The CDR3 region has the DNA TGTGCCAGCAGCGTAGTAGAGAGGGACACTGAAGCTTTCTTT. Amino acids: CASSVVERDTEAFF. Together with reference TRBV9 and TRBJ1-1, the CDR3 gives the full variable domain: DSGVTQTPKHLITATGQRVTLRCSPRSGDLSVYWYQQSLDQGLQFLIQYYNGEERAKGNILERFSAQQFPDLHSELNLSSLELGDSALYFCASSVVERDTEAFFGQGTRLTVV.

This clone was seen just once. The J gene is TRBJ1-1, the V gene TRBV30; D uncertain. Trimming cost V 0 bases and J 7 bases, with 9 bases left between them. Germline values: CDR1 GTSNPN, CDR2 SVGIG (reference sequence). This CDR3 contains 12 residues. The CDR3 DNA reads TGTGCCTGGAGTGTAAACCGGGATGAAGCTTTCTTT. Its protein product is CAWSVNRDEAFF.

The chain recombines TRBV5-1 with TRBJ2-1, with 7 bases identical to TRBD2. This CDR3 region has 13 residues. Unmatched junction bases numbered 6, after V lost 7 bases and J lost 5 bases. CDR1 is SGHRS and CDR2 is YFSETQ in the germline V gene. The CDR3 DNA reads TGCGCCAGCTTGGCAGGGACTAACAATGAGCAGTTCTTC. Translating gives CASLAGTNNEQFF. Variable domain in full (rest from reference TRBV5-1 and TRBJ2-1): KAGVTQTPRYLIKTRGQQVTLSCSPISGHRSVSWYQQTPGQGLQFLFEYFSETQRNKGNFPGRFSGRQFSNSRSEMNVSTLELGDSALYLCASLAGTNNEQFFGPGTRLTVL.

This clone was counted only a few times. The junction departs from germline at one end; a sequencing error may be responsible. The chain uses TRBV6-4 and TRBJ2-6, with TRBD1 as a possible D gene (5 bases). Germline V CDR1 and CDR2: MRHNA, SNTAGT. There are 15 residues in the CDR3. This CDR3 is CASSEPSSGANGLTF. CDR3 DNA sequence: TGTGCCAGCAGTGAACCGAGCTCTGGGGCCAACGGCCTGACTTTC.

This clone was observed a single time. This chain uses TRBV7-8 with TRBJ2-5, with TRBD2 matching over 7 bases. The J call may be incorrect, as the DNA end agrees better with TRBJ2-7. The CDR3 sequence is 15 residues long. The germline CDR1 and CDR2 sequences are SGHVS and FQNEAQ. The DNA for the CDR3 is TGTGCCAGCAGCTTAGCGTACCGACTAGCCGACGAGCAGTACTTC. Its translation: CASSLAYRLADEQYF.

The chain links TRBV6-1 to TRBJ1-5; 7 bases align to TRBD1. V was pared by 3 bases and J by 5 bases, with 10 bases of the junction left unmatched. Germline lookup yields CDR1 MNHNS and CDR2 SASEGT. This CDR3 has 16 residues. The CDR3 DNA reads TGTGCCAGCAGTGAGGGTTGGGGGACAGAGTATCAGCCCCAGCATTTT. Protein: CASSEGWGTEYQPQHF.

The chain couples TRBV27 to TRBJ2-7; 8 bases fit TRBD1. The CDR3 has 15 residues. V dropped 5 bases and J dropped 4; count of bases not matched to a gene: 10. From germline, CDR1 is MNHEY and CDR2 SMNVEV (reference sequence). As DNA, the CDR3 is TGTGCCAGCAGTCCAGGGGGCGCGGAGGGTTACGAGCAGTACTTC. Encoded protein: CASSPGGAEGYEQYF.

In DNA, the CDR3 is TGTGCCAGCAGTCAGAGACCCGGGGGGCTGAGCACAGATACGCAGTATTTT. Protein sequence: CASSQRPGGLSTDTQYF. The rearrangement joins TRBV27 to TRBJ2-3; tentatively, D is TRBD2 (7 bases). The CDR3 sequence is 17 residues long. With 5 bases removed from V and 0 bases from J, the gap between germline ends came to 18 bases. Germline CDR1 is MNHEY and CDR2 is SMNVEV (reference sequence).

The chain carries TRBV2 and TRBJ1-1; 10 bases are shared with TRBD1. The CDR3 is made up of 15 amino acids. Germline CDR1 SNHLY, CDR2 FYNNEI. J lost 1 base, V lost 5 bases, and 4 bases had no gene match. The CDR3 coding sequence is TGTGCCAGCAGTTTAAGGACAGGGGGGAACACTGAAGCTTTCTTT. It is translated as CASSLRTGGNTEAFF.

This clone is a singleton in its sample. The gene calls are TRBV9 and TRBJ2-1; D not certain. V was cut by 3 bases and J by 10 bases, with 17 bases left in between. There are 14 residues in the CDR3. CDR1 and CDR2 from the germline V gene are SGDLS and YYNGEE. The CDR3 here is CASSESPFISEQFF. Here the CDR3 DNA reads TGTGCCAGCAGCGAGAGCCCCTTCATTAGCGAGCAGTTCTTC.

V usage is TRBV19 and J usage is TRBJ1-6, with 11 positions matching TRBD1. The germline CDR1 and CDR2 sequences are LNHDA and SQIVND (reference sequence). With 5 bases clipped from V and 9 bases from J, the junction kept 12 bases outside the gene matches. The CDR3 has 17 amino acids. CDR3 in amino acids: CASSPRDRGSGSSPLHF. The CDR3 DNA follows: TGTGCCAGTAGTCCCCGGGACAGGGGGTCAGGAAGTTCACCCCTCCACTTT. Filled out from reference TRBV19 and TRBJ1-6, the complete variable domain reads DGGITQSPKYLFRKEGQNVTLSCEQNLNHDAMYWYRQDPGQGLRLIYYSQIVNDFQKGDIAEGYSVSREKKESFPLTVTSAQKNPTAFYLCASSPRDRGSGSSPLHFGNGTRLTVT.

With regard to this clone: Other DNA variants within this sample encode the same CDR3. This chain uses TRBV13 with TRBJ2-3; D uncertain. The CDR3 contains 13 residues. Trimming shortened V by 3 bases and J by 1 base, and 5 bases separated the two germline ends. CDR1 and CDR2 (germline): PRHDT, FYEKMQ (reference sequence). The CDR3 reads CASSLTGTDTQYF. CDR3 sequence (DNA): TGTGCCAGCAGCTTGACTGGCACAGATACGCAGTATTTT.

The V call is TRBV18, the J call TRBJ2-7; D call uncertain. The germline CDR1 and CDR2 sequences are KGHSH and LQKENI. The CDR3 has 14 residues. V was clipped by 6 bases and J by 2 bases, with 14 bases between them. CDR3: CASSGTKATYEQYF. CDR3 sequence (DNA): TGTGCCAGCTCGGGCACCAAGGCGACCTACGAGCAGTACTTC.